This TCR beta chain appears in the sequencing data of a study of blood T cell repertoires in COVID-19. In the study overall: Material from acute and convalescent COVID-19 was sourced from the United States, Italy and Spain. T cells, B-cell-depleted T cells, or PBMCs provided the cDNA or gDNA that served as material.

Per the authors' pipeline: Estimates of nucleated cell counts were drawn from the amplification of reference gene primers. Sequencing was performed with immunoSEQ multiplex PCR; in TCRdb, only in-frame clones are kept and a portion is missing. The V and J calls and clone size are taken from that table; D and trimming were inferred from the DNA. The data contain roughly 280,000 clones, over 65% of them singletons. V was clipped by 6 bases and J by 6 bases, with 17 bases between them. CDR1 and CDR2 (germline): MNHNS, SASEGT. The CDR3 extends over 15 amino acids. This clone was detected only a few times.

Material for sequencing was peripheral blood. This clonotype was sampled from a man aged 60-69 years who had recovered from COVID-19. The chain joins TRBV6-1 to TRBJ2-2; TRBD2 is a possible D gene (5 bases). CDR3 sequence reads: CASSLTGIDAGELFF. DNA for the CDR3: TGTGCCAGCAGCTTAACGGGAATCGATGCCGGGGAGCTGTTTTTT.